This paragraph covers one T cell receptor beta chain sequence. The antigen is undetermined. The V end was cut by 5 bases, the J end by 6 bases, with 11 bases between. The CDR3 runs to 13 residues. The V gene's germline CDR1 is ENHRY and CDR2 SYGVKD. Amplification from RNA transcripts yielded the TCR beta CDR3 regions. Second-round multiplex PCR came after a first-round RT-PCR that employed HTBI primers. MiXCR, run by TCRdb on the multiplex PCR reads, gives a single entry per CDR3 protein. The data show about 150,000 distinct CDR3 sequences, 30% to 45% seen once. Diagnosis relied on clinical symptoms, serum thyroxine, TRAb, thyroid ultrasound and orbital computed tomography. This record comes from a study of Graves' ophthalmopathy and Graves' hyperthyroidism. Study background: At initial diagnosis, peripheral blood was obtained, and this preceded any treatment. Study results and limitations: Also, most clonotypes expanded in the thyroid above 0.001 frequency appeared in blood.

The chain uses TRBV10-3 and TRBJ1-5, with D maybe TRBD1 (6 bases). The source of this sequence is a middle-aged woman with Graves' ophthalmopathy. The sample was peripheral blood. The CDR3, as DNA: TGTGCCATCAGTCAGGGGATTAGTCAGCCCCAGCATTTT. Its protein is CAISQGISQPQHF.